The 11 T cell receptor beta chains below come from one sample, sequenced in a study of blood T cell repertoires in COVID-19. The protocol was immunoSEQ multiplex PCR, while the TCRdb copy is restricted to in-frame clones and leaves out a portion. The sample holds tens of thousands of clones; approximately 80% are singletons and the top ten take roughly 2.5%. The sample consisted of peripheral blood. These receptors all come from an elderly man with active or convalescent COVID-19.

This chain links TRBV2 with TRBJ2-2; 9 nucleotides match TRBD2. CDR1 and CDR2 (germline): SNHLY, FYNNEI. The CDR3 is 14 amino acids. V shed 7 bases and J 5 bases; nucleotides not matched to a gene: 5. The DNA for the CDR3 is TGTGCCAGCAAAGGGACTAGCACAACCGGGGAGCTGTTTTTT. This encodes CASKGTSTTGELFF. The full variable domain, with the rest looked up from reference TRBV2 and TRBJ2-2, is EPEVTQTPSHQVTQMGQEVILRCVPISNHLYFYWYRQILGQKVEFLVSFYNNEISEKSEIFDDQFSVERPDGSNFTLKIRSTKLEDSAMYFCASKGTSTTGELFFGEGSRLTVL.

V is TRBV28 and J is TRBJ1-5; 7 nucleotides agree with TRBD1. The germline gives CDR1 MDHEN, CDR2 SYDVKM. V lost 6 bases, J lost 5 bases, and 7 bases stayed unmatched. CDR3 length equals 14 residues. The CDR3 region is CASRVTGDHQPQHF. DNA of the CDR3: TGTGCCAGCAGGGTAACAGGGGACCATCAGCCCCAGCATTTT.

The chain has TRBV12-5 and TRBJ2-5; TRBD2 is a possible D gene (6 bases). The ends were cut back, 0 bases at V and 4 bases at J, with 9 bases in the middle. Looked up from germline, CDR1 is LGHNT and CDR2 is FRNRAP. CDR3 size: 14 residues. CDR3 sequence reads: CASGLVLGGETQYF. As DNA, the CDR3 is TGTGCTAGTGGTTTGGTACTGGGGGGAGAGACCCAGTACTTC.

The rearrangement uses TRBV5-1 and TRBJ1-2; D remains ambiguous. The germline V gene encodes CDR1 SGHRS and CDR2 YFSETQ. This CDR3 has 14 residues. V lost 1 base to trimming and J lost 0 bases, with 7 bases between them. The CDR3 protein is CASSLSPANYGYTF. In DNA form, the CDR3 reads TGCGCCAGCAGCTTGTCGCCAGCTAACTATGGCTACACCTTC. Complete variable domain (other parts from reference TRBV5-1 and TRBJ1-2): KAGVTQTPRYLIKTRGQQVTLSCSPISGHRSVSWYQQTPGQGLQFLFEYFSETQRNKGNFPGRFSGRQFSNSRSEMNVSTLELGDSALYLCASSLSPANYGYTFGSGTRLTVV.

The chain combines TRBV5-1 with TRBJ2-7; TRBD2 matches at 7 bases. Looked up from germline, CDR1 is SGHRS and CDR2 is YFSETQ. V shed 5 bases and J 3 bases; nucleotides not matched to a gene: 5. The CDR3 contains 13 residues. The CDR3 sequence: CASRPGTNYEQYF. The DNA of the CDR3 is TGCGCCAGCAGACCCGGGACTAACTACGAGCAGTACTTC.

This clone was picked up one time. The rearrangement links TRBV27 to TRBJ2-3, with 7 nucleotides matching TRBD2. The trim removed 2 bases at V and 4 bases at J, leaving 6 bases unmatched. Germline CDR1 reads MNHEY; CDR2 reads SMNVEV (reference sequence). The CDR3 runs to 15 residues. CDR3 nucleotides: TGTGCCAGCAGTTTAGAGGGAGGGGTAGCAGATACGCAGTATTTT. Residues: CASSLEGGVADTQYF.

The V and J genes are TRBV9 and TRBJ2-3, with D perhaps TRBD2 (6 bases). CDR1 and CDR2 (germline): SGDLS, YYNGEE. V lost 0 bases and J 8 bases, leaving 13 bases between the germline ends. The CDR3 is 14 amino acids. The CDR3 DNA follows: TGTGCCAGCAGCGTAGGAGGCGGGGTCGGTACGCAGTATTTT. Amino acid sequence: CASSVGGGVGTQYF.

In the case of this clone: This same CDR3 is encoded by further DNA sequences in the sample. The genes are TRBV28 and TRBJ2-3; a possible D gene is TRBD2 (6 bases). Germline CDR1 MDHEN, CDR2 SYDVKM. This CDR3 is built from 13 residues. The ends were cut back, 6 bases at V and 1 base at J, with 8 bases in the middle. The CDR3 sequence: CASRPGGTDTQYF. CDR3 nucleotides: TGTGCCAGCAGGCCGGGGGGCACAGATACGCAGTATTTT.

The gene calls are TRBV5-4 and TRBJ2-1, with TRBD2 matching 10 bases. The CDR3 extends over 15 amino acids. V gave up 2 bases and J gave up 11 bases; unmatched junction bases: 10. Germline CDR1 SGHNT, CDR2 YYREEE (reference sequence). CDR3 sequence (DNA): TGTGCCAGCAGCTTAGTAGCGGGGGGTCGAACTAAGCAGTTCTTC. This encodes CASSLVAGGRTKQFF.

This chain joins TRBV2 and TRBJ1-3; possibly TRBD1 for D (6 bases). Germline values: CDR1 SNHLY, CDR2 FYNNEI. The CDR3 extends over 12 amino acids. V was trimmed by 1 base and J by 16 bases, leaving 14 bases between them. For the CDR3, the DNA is TGTGCCAGCAGTGAAGAGGGGGTCGTCTGGTATTTT. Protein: CASSEEGVVWYF.

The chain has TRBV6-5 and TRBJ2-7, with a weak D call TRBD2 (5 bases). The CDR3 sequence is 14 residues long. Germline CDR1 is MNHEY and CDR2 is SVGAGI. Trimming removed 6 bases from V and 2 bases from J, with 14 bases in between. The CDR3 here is CASRETWTAYEQYF. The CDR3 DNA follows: TGTGCCAGCAGGGAGACCTGGACTGCCTACGAGCAGTACTTC.